These T cell receptor beta chains were read from a single sample in a study of T cell changes during pregnancy in multiple sclerosis. Profiling relied on immunoSEQ multiplex PCR, and the TCRdb table lists in-frame clones only, not all of them. The sample holds about 80,000 clones, 92% seen once. The sequences come from peripheral blood, collected before pregnancy. These receptors all stem from a female donor with multiple sclerosis, enrolled in a pregnancy study. Both conserved end residues are part of each CDR3. A D gene is named only where the DNA matches it firmly. The size of a clone is reported for some rows only, either as once, few or many, or as a class for expanded clones.

>NA|TRBJ2-3|NA|TRBV29-1
CSVELGAGLAPDTQYF
TGCAGCGTTGAATTGGGAGCGGGTCTGGCCCCAGATACGCAGTATTTT
>TRBD1|TRBJ1-4|NA|TRBV5-1
CASSMDRSPQKLFF
TGCGCCAGCAGCATGGACAGGAGTCCGCAAAAACTGTTTTTT
>NA|TRBJ2-4|NA|TRBV18
CASSPRDRPKNIQYF
TGTGCCAGCTCACCGAGAGACAGGCCCAAAAACATTCAGTACTTC
>TRBD1|TRBJ1-2|NA|TRBV5-1
CASRTGNTNYGYTF
TGCGCCAGCCGGACAGGGAATACTAACTATGGCTACACCTTC
>TRBD2|TRBJ2-2|once|TRBV6-5
CASKASGILAGELFF
TGTGCCAGCAAAGCTAGCGGGATTCTGGCCGGGGAGCTGTTTTTT
>NA|TRBJ2-7|NA|TRBV19
CASSIQEPGEQYF
TGTGCCAGTAGTATACAGGAACCTGGGGAGCAGTACTTC
>NA|TRBJ2-1|NA|TRBV28
CASSLQGNEQFF
TGTGCCAGCAGTTTACAGGGAAATGAGCAGTTCTTC
>NA|TRBJ1-1|NA|TRBV5-5
CASSLEVRSTEAFF
TGTGCCAGCAGCTTGGAGGTTAGGAGCACTGAAGCTTTCTTT
>NA|TRBJ1-1|NA|TRBV5-6
CASGQRGTEAFF
TGTGCCAGTGGACAGCGAGGCACTGAAGCTTTCTTT
>NA|TRBJ2-3|NA|TRBV6-5
CASSYSRFSATDTQYF
TGTGCCAGCAGTTACTCGAGATTTAGCGCCACAGATACGCAGTATTTT
>TRBD2|TRBJ2-7|NA|TRBV5-4
CASSLAGVSYEQYF
TGTGCCAGCAGCTTAGCGGGAGTCTCCTACGAGCAGTACTTC
>NA|TRBJ1-1|NA|TRBV28
CASSLIQNTEAFF
TGTGCCAGCAGTTTAATACAGAACACTGAAGCTTTCTTT
>TRBD2|TRBJ2-7|NA|TRBV6-5
CASSYSFGSGSYEQYF
TGTGCCAGCAGTTACTCGTTCGGTAGCGGGAGTTACGAGCAGTACTTC
>NA|TRBJ2-1|NA|TRBV10-1
CASSLDNEQFF
TGCGCCAGCAGTTTAGACAATGAGCAGTTCTTC
>TRBD2|TRBJ2-5|NA|TRBV14
CASSQGLAGIETQYF
TGTGCCAGCAGCCAGGGACTAGCGGGGATAGAGACCCAGTACTTC
>TRBD1|TRBJ1-2|NA|TRBV5-1
CASSPNTGTGGGGYTF
TGCGCCAGCAGCCCGAACACCGGGACAGGGGGAGGGGGCTACACCTTC
>TRBD2|TRBJ2-3|once|TRBV13
CASSSRTSGSSSTDTQYF
TGTGCCAGCAGCTCCCGGACTAGCGGGAGTTCTAGCACAGATACGCAGTATTTT
>TRBD2|TRBJ2-7|NA|TRBV2
CASSTERGGNYEQYF
TGTGCCAGCAGCACCGAGCGGGGAGGCAACTACGAGCAGTACTTC
>NA|TRBJ1-2|NA|TRBV6-5
CASSSRRDGGYGYTF
TGTGCCAGCAGTAGCAGGAGGGACGGGGGCTATGGCTACACCTTC
>TRBD2|TRBJ2-7|NA|TRBV6-1
CASSEGTSGKLYEQYF
TGTGCCAGCAGTGAAGGGACTAGCGGGAAACTATACGAGCAGTACTTC
>TRBD2|TRBJ2-1|NA|TRBV15
CATSRMGLAGGLSYNEQFF
TGTGCCACCAGCAGAATGGGACTAGCGGGAGGGCTTTCCTACAATGAGCAGTTCTTC
>TRBD2|TRBJ2-1|NA|TRBV6-4
CASSDSGSGTKQFF
TGTGCCAGCAGTGACTCAGGTAGCGGGACTAAGCAGTTCTTC
>NA|TRBJ2-2|NA|TRBV25-1
CASSVANTGELFF
TGTGCCAGCAGTGTAGCGAACACCGGGGAGCTGTTTTTT
>NA|TRBJ2-3|NA|TRBV9
CASSVESGSGTDTQYF
TGTGCCAGCAGCGTAGAGAGCGGATCGGGCACAGATACGCAGTATTTT
>TRBD2|TRBJ2-7|NA|TRBV14
CASSKQVGGDEQYF
TGTGCCAGCAGCAAACAGGTCGGGGGGGACGAGCAGTACTTC
>TRBD2|TRBJ2-1|NA|TRBV28
CASVVAGANNEQFF
TGTGCCAGCGTGGTAGCGGGAGCCAACAATGAGCAGTTCTTC
>NA|TRBJ1-3|NA|TRBV28
CASSPGGSGNTIYF
TGTGCCAGCAGTCCCGGGGGCTCTGGAAACACCATATATTTT
>TRBD1|TRBJ1-2|NA|TRBV28
CASSSTGTGESVRYGYTF
TGTGCCAGCAGTTCAACCGGGACAGGGGAATCTGTTCGCTATGGCTACACCTTC
>NA|TRBJ2-3|NA|TRBV7-9
CASSKGTLESDTQYF
TGTGCCAGCAGCAAAGGGACTCTAGAGTCCGATACGCAGTATTTT
>NA|TRBJ2-3|NA|TRBV28
CASSLSGSTDTQYF
TGTGCCAGCAGTTTGAGCGGTAGCACAGATACGCAGTATTTT
>NA|TRBJ1-1|NA|TRBV6-4
CASSDSPGGEAFF
TGTGCCAGCAGTGACTCCCCGGGTGGGGAAGCTTTCTTT
>NA|TRBJ2-6|NA|TRBV18
CASSLRQLDSGANVLTF
TGTGCCAGCTCACTGAGACAGTTGGACTCTGGGGCCAACGTCCTGACTTTC
>NA|TRBJ2-3|NA|TRBV9
CASSAEVPDTQYF
TGTGCCAGCAGCGCAGAGGTCCCAGATACGCAGTATTTT
>TRBD1|TRBJ2-7|NA|TRBV6-5
CASSYSRDRSSYEQYF
TGTGCCAGCAGTTACTCTCGGGACAGGAGCTCCTACGAGCAGTACTTC
>TRBD2|TRBJ2-5|NA|TRBV27
CASSFRGRGETQYF
TGTGCCAGCAGTTTTCGCGGGAGGGGGGAGACCCAGTACTTC
>NA|TRBJ1-4|NA|TRBV9
CASSPYSRAYEKLFF
TGTGCCAGCAGCCCTTACTCGAGGGCCTATGAAAAACTGTTTTTT
>NA|TRBJ1-5|once|TRBV28
CASSPYGGVRNQPQHF
TGTGCCAGCAGTCCCTATGGGGGCGTGAGGAATCAGCCCCAGCATTTT
>TRBD2|TRBJ2-1|NA|TRBV6-4
CASSDGLAGGPRNEQFF
TGTGCCAGCAGTGATGGGCTAGCGGGAGGCCCCCGGAATGAGCAGTTCTTC
>TRBD1|TRBJ2-7|NA|TRBV27
CASSLTGNYEQYF
TGTGCCAGCAGTTTGACAGGGAACTACGAGCAGTACTTC
>NA|TRBJ2-1|NA|TRBV7-2
CASSPGISSYNEQFF
TGTGCCAGCAGCCCGGGAATCAGCTCCTACAATGAGCAGTTCTTC
>NA|TRBJ2-1|NA|TRBV7-8
CASSLVGREVANEQFF
TGTGCCAGCAGCTTAGTGGGCAGGGAAGTTGCCAATGAGCAGTTCTTC
>TRBD2|TRBJ2-7|NA|TRBV5-1
CASSLSPREGRIEQYF
TGCGCCAGCAGCTTGTCTCCCCGGGAGGGCCGGATCGAGCAGTACTTC
>TRBD1|TRBJ1-4|NA|TRBV2
CASTNEGTGNEKLFF
TGTGCCAGCACTAACGAAGGGACAGGGAATGAAAAACTGTTTTTT
>TRBD1|TRBJ2-1|NA|TRBV7-8
CASSLIRTGRLGVGGEQFF
TGTGCCAGCAGCTTGATAAGGACAGGGAGATTGGGCGTAGGCGGGGAGCAGTTCTTC
>TRBD1|TRBJ1-2|NA|TRBV2
CASSEGDRPSGYTF
TGTGCCAGCAGTGAAGGGGACAGGCCTTCGGGCTACACCTTC
>NA|TRBJ1-1|NA|TRBV18
CASSLTENTEAFF
TGTGCCAGCTCACTTACAGAGAACACTGAAGCTTTCTTT
>TRBD2|TRBJ2-5|NA|TRBV9
CASSVGIGAGGPEETQYF
TGTGCCAGCAGCGTCGGTATAGGAGCGGGAGGGCCGGAAGAGACCCAGTACTTC
>TRBD1|TRBJ2-7|NA|TRBV6-5
CASSYSGQVSYEQYF
TGTGCCAGCAGTTACTCGGGACAGGTCTCCTACGAGCAGTACTTC
>TRBD1|TRBJ2-1|NA|TRBV5-1
CASSFRDSSYNEQFF
TGCGCCAGCAGCTTCCGGGACAGCTCCTACAATGAGCAGTTCTTC
>NA|TRBJ1-5|NA|TRBV5-6
CASSRGVQPQHF
TGTGCCAGCAGCCGGGGAGTTCAGCCCCAGCATTTT
>NA|TRBJ2-1|NA|TRBV7-9
CASSLFSNEQFF
TGTGCCAGCAGCTTATTCAGCAATGAGCAGTTCTTC
>TRBD2|TRBJ2-3|NA|TRBV6-1
CAGTVGGRYTDTQYF
TGTGCCGGCACCGTGGGCGGGAGGTACACAGATACGCAGTATTTT
>TRBD2|TRBJ2-1|NA|TRBV10-3
CATRILAGDYNEQFF
TGTGCCACCCGGATACTAGCGGGAGATTACAATGAGCAGTTCTTC
>NA|TRBJ2-1|NA|TRBV5-1
CASSLDGLNEQFF
TGCGCCAGCAGCTTGGATGGACTCAATGAGCAGTTCTTC
>NA|TRBJ2-2|NA|TRBV6-5
CASSRTGPNTGELFF
TGTGCCAGCAGCCGCACAGGACCAAACACCGGGGAGCTGTTTTTT